This is a list of T cell receptor beta chains from one sample in a study of cytomegalovirus exposure and HLA in healthy donors. The data were produced by immunoSEQ multiplex PCR, yet TCRdb's version contains in-frame clones alone and is incomplete. Altogether over 250,000 clones are present, 87% being singletons, with the ten largest covering approximately 1%. The specimen sequenced was PBMCs. These receptors were collected from a woman aged 30 to 39 in good health and CMV-seropositive. Each CDR3 is given with its conserved first and last residue. A D gene is named only where the DNA matches it firmly. Clone size appears in some rows only: once, few, many, or a class for an expanded clone.

>TRBV5-1|NA|TRBJ2-7|NA
CASSPLALSSYEQYF
TGCGCCAGCAGCCCCCTAGCACTTAGCTCCTACGAGCAGTACTTC
>TRBV6-1|once|TRBJ2-1|NA
CASTRDTGYNEQFF
TGTGCCAGCACCCGTGATACTGGATACAATGAGCAGTTCTTC
>TRBV12-2|NA|TRBJ1-4|NA
CAPLGSGRKLFF
TGTGCCCCCCTTGGATCTGGCCGAAAACTGTTTTTT
>TRBV2|NA|TRBJ2-1|NA
CASTEGFFGEQFF
TGTGCCAGCACCGAAGGGTTCTTTGGTGAGCAGTTCTTC
>TRBV19|NA|TRBJ2-3|TRBD2
CASTTSGGRTDTQYF
TGTGCCAGCACGACTAGCGGGGGGCGGACAGATACGCAGTATTTT
>TRBV5-1|NA|TRBJ2-1|NA
CASSLDQTEFF
TGCGCCAGCAGCTTGGATCAAACGGAGTTCTTC
>TRBV2|NA|TRBJ2-7|NA
CASRRSLALSSYEQYF
TGTGCCAGCAGGAGATCGTTGGCCCTGAGCTCCTACGAGCAGTACTTC
>TRBV27|NA|TRBJ1-2|NA
CASSFSERYGYTF
TGTGCCAGCAGTTTTTCGGAGCGGTATGGCTACACCTTC
>TRBV27|once|TRBJ2-6|TRBD1
CASSFIQGAPGANVLTF
TGTGCCAGCAGTTTTATACAGGGGGCGCCGGGGGCCAACGTCCTGACTTTC
>TRBV20-1|few|TRBJ2-5|NA
CSATQETQYF
TGCAGTGCTACCCAAGAGACCCAGTACTTC
>TRBV7-8|NA|TRBJ2-7|TRBD2
CASSMGLAEIYEQYF
TGTGCCAGCAGCATGGGACTAGCGGAAATCTACGAGCAGTACTTC
>TRBV28|once|TRBJ2-7|NA
CASSSSSWGFGYYEQYF
TGTGCCAGCAGTTCCTCTTCTTGGGGCTTCGGGTACTACGAGCAGTACTTC
>TRBV7-3|once|TRBJ2-6|TRBD2
CASSLTFLSGGSGANVLTF
TGTGCCAGCAGCTTAACCTTTTTGAGCGGGGGATCTGGGGCCAACGTCCTGACTTTC
>TRBV5-6|NA|TRBJ2-7|NA
CASRGTAYEQYF
TGTGCCAGCAGAGGAACGGCCTACGAGCAGTACTTC
>TRBV9|NA|TRBJ2-1|TRBD2
CASSVDPSGTYNEQFF
TGTGCCAGCAGCGTAGATCCTAGCGGGACCTACAATGAGCAGTTCTTC
>TRBV11-1|NA|TRBJ1-3|NA
CASSLDGQISGNTIYF
TGTGCCAGCAGCTTAGATGGACAGATCTCTGGAAACACCATATATTTT
>TRBV5-6|once|TRBJ1-5|NA
CASSLGYSNQPQHF
TGTGCCAGCAGCCTAGGTTATAGCAATCAGCCCCAGCATTTT
>TRBV28|NA|TRBJ2-7|NA
CASSVGPTYYEQYF
TGTGCCAGCAGTGTGGGTCCTACATACTACGAGCAGTACTTC
>TRBV5-1|NA|TRBJ1-2|TRBD1
CASSRLTGGVNYGYTF
TGCGCCAGCAGTCGTCTCACAGGGGGAGTTAACTATGGCTACACCTTC
>TRBV14|once|TRBJ1-2|NA
CASSPEGVYYGYTF
TGTGCCAGCAGCCCCGAAGGGGTGTATTATGGCTACACCTTC
>TRBV18|few|TRBJ2-7|NA
CASSPGGYEQYF
TGTGCCAGCTCACCGGGGGGATACGAGCAGTACTTC
>TRBV4-3|NA|TRBJ1-2|TRBD1
CASSQDPGQEFNGYTF
TGCGCCAGCAGCCAAGATCCGGGACAGGAGTTCAATGGCTACACCTTC